The 14 T cell receptor beta chains presented below share a single source sample, sequenced in a study of cytomegalovirus exposure and HLA in healthy donors. PCR employed 60 Vbeta and 13 Jbeta primers. This table comes from immunoSEQ multiplex PCR, and its TCRdb copy is limited to in-frame clones, with some not included. Here the sample spans under 150,000 clones, approximately 83% being singletons. The sample was PBMCs. Source of these receptors: a girl aged 2-9 years in good health and CMV-seronegative.

The rearrangement uses TRBV28 and TRBJ2-5; possibly TRBD2 for D (5 bases). CDR1 is MDHEN, CDR2 SYDVKM, per germline. CDR3 length: 12 residues. Trimming cost V 4 bases and J 6 bases, with 9 bases left between them. Here the CDR3 DNA reads TGTGCCAGCAGTTCCGGGGTGAAGACCCAGTACTTC. Protein product: CASSSGVKTQYF.

This chain joins TRBV30 and TRBJ2-5, with TRBD1 matching 7 bases. V shed 5 bases, J shed 4 bases, and the junction held 4 bases outside the gene matches. The CDR3 has 12 residues. The germline CDR1 and CDR2 sequences are GTSNPN and SVGIG (reference sequence). CDR3 nucleotide sequence: TGTGCCTGGGAGGGGGCGGGAGAGACCCAGTACTTC. Translated, it gives CAWEGAGETQYF. Together with reference TRBV30 and TRBJ2-5, the CDR3 gives the full variable domain: SQTIHQWPATLVQPVGSPLSLECTVEGTSNPNLYWYRQAAGRGLQLLFYSVGIGQISSEVPQNLSASRPQDRQFILSSKKLLLSDSGFYLCAWEGAGETQYFGPGTRLLVL.

This chain uses TRBV27 with TRBJ1-1; D remains ambiguous. V was cut by 0 bases and J by 5 bases, with 13 bases left in between. The germline gives CDR1 MNHEY, CDR2 SMNVEV (reference sequence). The CDR3 runs 15 residues. The CDR3 spells CASSLSPGGYTEAFF. CDR3 DNA: TGTGCCAGCAGTTTATCGCCAGGAGGGTATACTGAAGCTTTCTTT.

V usage is TRBV18 and J usage is TRBJ2-5; TRBD2 aligns across 7 bases. Germline CDR1 KGHSH, CDR2 LQKENI. The CDR3 totals 15 residues. V shed 0 bases and J 3 bases; nucleotides not matched to a gene: 4. The CDR3 loop is CASSPPTSEEETQYF. DNA for the CDR3: TGTGCCAGCTCACCACCCACTAGCGAGGAAGAGACCCAGTACTTC.

The CDR3 DNA sequence: TGTGCCAGCAGTTTAAGAGCGTCTAGCACAGATACGCAGTATTTT. Translating gives CASSLRASSTDTQYF. The V gene is TRBV27, the J gene TRBJ2-3; unclear D gene. From germline, CDR1 is MNHEY and CDR2 SMNVEV (reference sequence). V lost 2 bases to trimming and J lost 0 bases, with 9 bases between them. CDR3 length: 15 amino acids.

This chain links TRBV9 with TRBJ2-1; 12 bases are shared with TRBD2. With V trimmed by 4 bases and J by 6 bases, 11 bases remained unmatched. This CDR3 has 17 residues. Per germline, CDR1 SGDLS and CDR2 YYNGEE. This CDR3 is CASSPAPGLAGANEQFF. CDR3 bases: TGTGCCAGCAGCCCAGCTCCGGGACTAGCGGGTGCCAATGAGCAGTTCTTC.

This sequence joins TRBV11-3 and TRBJ1-1; 8 positions agree with TRBD1. V shed 4 bases and J 5 bases; nucleotides not matched to a gene: 3. This CDR3 is 13 amino acids long. CDR1 and CDR2 from the germline V gene are SGHNT and YENEEA. The CDR3: CASSSTGVTEAFF. CDR3 DNA: TGTGCCAGCAGCTCGACAGGGGTGACTGAAGCTTTCTTT.

CDR3 protein: CACRIPRDTEAFF. The CDR3 DNA reads TGTGCCTGTCGGATTCCCCGGGACACTGAAGCTTTCTTT. The chain has TRBV30 and TRBJ1-1; D is ambiguous. Trimming removed 6 bases from V and 3 bases from J, with 14 bases in between. The CDR3 is 13 residues long. CDR1 and CDR2 from the germline V gene are GTSNPN and SVGIG (reference sequence).

This clone has just one count. The J gene is TRBJ2-7, the V gene TRBV4-1; TRBD1 agrees at 8 bases. The germline gives CDR1 MGHRA, CDR2 YSYEKL. The CDR3 spans 12 residues. V was clipped by 4 bases and J by 5 bases; unmatched bases: 1. The CDR3 bases are TGCGCCAGCAGCCGACAGGGGAACGAGCAGTACTTC. It is translated as CASSRQGNEQYF.

This clone was recorded only once. The CDR3 protein is CASSLDRAKTGTEAFF. Here the CDR3 DNA reads TGTGCCAGCAGCTTGGACAGGGCGAAGACTGGCACTGAAGCTTTCTTT. This chain uses TRBV7-9 with TRBJ1-1; 8 nucleotides align to TRBD1. The CDR3 runs to 16 residues. V shed 3 bases and J 4 bases; nucleotides not matched to a gene: 10. The V gene's germline CDR1 is SEHNR and CDR2 FQNEAQ (reference sequence). Drawing the rest from reference TRBV7-9 and TRBJ1-1, the complete variable domain is DTGVSQNPRHKITKRGQNVTFRCDPISEHNRLYWYRQTLGQGPEFLTYFQNEAQLEKSRLLSDRFSAERPKGSFSTLEIQRTEQGDSAMYLCASSLDRAKTGTEAFFGQGTRLTVV.

This sequence joins TRBV9 and TRBJ1-3, with D possibly being TRBD1 (5 bases). This CDR3 has 17 amino acids. Trimming pared 0 bases from V and 5 bases from J, leaving 18 bases between. In germline, CDR1 is SGDLS, CDR2 YYNGEE. The CDR3 DNA sequence: TGTGCCAGCAGCGTAGGAGCCGTTAGCGGGACCAGAAACACCATATATTTT. Its protein product is CASSVGAVSGTRNTIYF.

The chain couples TRBV13 to TRBJ2-1; perhaps TRBD2 as D (6 bases). The CDR3 is made up of 15 amino acids. CDR1 and CDR2 from the germline V gene are PRHDT and FYEKMQ (reference sequence). V lost 4 bases and J 5 bases, leaving 15 bases between the germline ends. CDR3 nucleotide sequence: TGTGCCAGCAGCTCCGCCGGGACTGGGGACAATGAGCAGTTCTTC. As protein: CASSSAGTGDNEQFF.

The chain employs TRBV7-9 and TRBJ2-1; no clear D gene. The CDR3 has 12 amino acids. The germline gives CDR1 SEHNR, CDR2 FQNEAQ (reference sequence). The V and J ends lost 1 base and 11 bases respectively, with 9 bases between them. The CDR3 is CASSLDGSQQFF. The CDR3 nucleotides read TGTGCCAGCAGCTTAGACGGGTCCCAGCAGTTCTTC.

The V and J genes are TRBV19 and TRBJ1-1; D not resolved. Germline values: CDR1 LNHDA, CDR2 SQIVND (reference sequence). The V and J ends lost 5 bases and 2 bases respectively, with 9 bases between them. There are 13 residues in the CDR3. The CDR3, as DNA: TGTGCCAGTAGTCAGTCCGTTAACACTGAAGCTTTCTTT. It specifies CASSQSVNTEAFF. Combining the CDR3 with reference TRBV19 and TRBJ1-1 gives the whole variable domain DGGITQSPKYLFRKEGQNVTLSCEQNLNHDAMYWYRQDPGQGLRLIYYSQIVNDFQKGDIAEGYSVSREKKESFPLTVTSAQKNPTAFYLCASSQSVNTEAFFGQGTRLTVV.